The 25 T cell receptor beta chains reported below all come from one sample, sequenced in a study of T cells after yellow fever vaccination. TCRdb recomputed calls from the 5' RACE reads with MiXCR, one row per CDR3 protein. Of about 210,000 distinct CDR3 sequences in the sample, more than 6.5% were seen once. The specimen comprised CD4+ T cells sorted from PBMCs, sampled on the day of the yellow fever booster vaccination. The receptors stem from a man aged 30 to 39 who received the YFV17D yellow fever vaccine.

This rearrangement joins TRBV18 to TRBJ2-1; TRBD2 aligns across 8 bases. Germline CDR1 and CDR2: KGHSH and LQKENI. The CDR3 has 12 amino acids. The V gene end was trimmed by 2 bases and the J gene end by 10 bases; junction bases not matched to a gene: 1. This chain's CDR3 is CASSPASGEQFF. CDR3 sequence (DNA): TGTGCCAGCTCACCAGCTAGCGGGGAGCAGTTCTTC.

A few counts support this clonotype. J is TRBJ2-7 and V is TRBV7-2; D unresolved. This CDR3 spans 14 amino acids. In germline, CDR1 is SGHTA, CDR2 FQGNSA. V lost 1 base, J lost 7 bases, and 14 bases lay in between. The CDR3 bases are TGTGCCAGCAGCTTAGGTAGTCGTAAGGAGGAGCAGTACTTC. Amino acids: CASSLGSRKEEQYF.

This clonotype was detected a few times. The chain is built from TRBV20-1 and TRBJ2-3; 7 bases align to TRBD2. CDR1 and CDR2 from the germline V gene are DFQATT and SNEGSKA (reference sequence). The CDR3 totals 11 residues. V lost 6 bases and J lost 10; bases outside the gene matches: 7. The CDR3 DNA reads TGCAGTGCCCTCTCTAGCGGCCCGCAGTATTTT. It yields the protein CSALSSGPQYF.

This clonotype was seen only a few times. The CDR3 sequence is CASKTVSSTDTQYF. CDR3 sequence (DNA): TGTGCCAGCAAGACTGTGTCTAGCACAGATACGCAGTATTTT. The rearrangement links TRBV18 to TRBJ2-3, with D hard to call. The germline gives CDR1 KGHSH, CDR2 LQKENI. Trimming shortened V by 8 bases and J by 0 bases, and 12 bases separated the two germline ends. CDR3 size: 14 residues. Using reference TRBV18 and TRBJ2-3 for the parts outside the CDR3, the full variable domain is NAGVMQNPRHLVRRRGQEARLRCSPMKGHSHVYWYRQLPEEGLKFMVYLQKENIIDESGMPKERFSAEFPKEGPSILRIQQVVRGDSAAYFCASKTVSSTDTQYFGPGTRLTVL.

This clonotype was seen a handful of times. The chain is built from TRBV6-1 and TRBJ1-4; D call uncertain. V gave up 1 base and J gave up 2 bases, with 11 bases separating them. CDR1 and CDR2 (germline): MNHNS, SASEGT. CDR3 length: 16 amino acids. The CDR3 DNA reads TGTGCCAGCAGTGAAGGATATACAGATACTAATGAAAAACTGTTTTTT. As protein: CASSEGYTDTNEKLFF.

This clonotype was recorded a few times. The chain couples TRBV2 to TRBJ1-2; TRBD1 agrees at 8 bases. CDR3 size: 12 residues. The germline CDR1 and CDR2 sequences are SNHLY and FYNNEI. V was clipped by 6 bases and J by 7 bases; unmatched bases: 4. CDR3 coding DNA: TGTGCCAGCAGGGGACAGGAGCTTGGCTACACCTTC. Protein product: CASRGQELGYTF.

This clonotype was counted a few times. The CDR3 spells CSARRGGGSSTDTQYF. The CDR3 nucleotides read TGCAGTGCTAGACGGGGCGGAGGGTCTAGCACAGATACGCAGTATTTT. The J gene is TRBJ2-3, the V gene TRBV20-1; TRBD2 is a possible D gene (6 bases). Trimming took 2 bases from V and 0 from J, leaving 15 bases between them. The CDR3 sequence is 16 residues long. The V gene's germline CDR1 is DFQATT and CDR2 SNEGSKA (reference sequence).

Only a few counts were recorded for this clonotype. This chain links TRBV21-1 with TRBJ2-6; the table assigns TRBD2, which was not confirmed against the DNA. TRBV21-1 is shown as a pseudogene. This CDR3 region has 17 residues. The CDR3 protein is CASSKGGGPQGANVLTF. As DNA, the CDR3 is TGTGCCAGCAGCAAAGGGGGAGGGCCTCAAGGGGCCAACGTCCTGACTTTC.

The chain recombines TRBV10-3 with TRBJ2-7; the match to TRBD1 covers 8 bases. This CDR3 region has 17 residues. The V gene end was trimmed by 6 bases and the J gene end by 6 bases; junction bases not matched to a gene: 19. Germline V gene data show CDR1 as ENHRY and CDR2 as SYGVKD. The CDR3 region has the DNA TGTGCCATCAGCACGGGACAGGCTCATCAGCTTTGGGGCGAGCAGTACTTC. Translating it yields CAISTGQAHQLWGEQYF.

This chain connects TRBV7-7 to TRBJ2-3, with a tentative D call TRBD1 (6 bases). The CDR3 is 13 amino acids. Germline-derived CDR1 and CDR2 are SSHAT and FNYEAQ (reference sequence). Trimming cost V 5 bases and J 11 bases, with 17 bases left between them. CDR3 in amino acids: CASSARLQTGQYF. The CDR3 nucleotides read TGTGCCAGCAGCGCCCGACTGCAGACAGGGCAGTATTTT.

This clonotype was seen more than once but under ten times. The chain links TRBV20-1 to TRBJ2-1, with TRBD2 matching over 12 bases. Germline V gene data show CDR1 as DFQATT and CDR2 as SNEGSKA (reference sequence). The CDR3 covers 18 residues. With 5 bases clipped from V and 0 bases from J, the junction kept 11 bases outside the gene matches. CDR3 DNA sequence: TGCAGTGCTTGGCGGACTAGCGGGACAACCCGCTCCTACAATGAGCAGTTCTTC. Its protein is CSAWRTSGTTRSYNEQFF.

The rearrangement links TRBV7-9 to TRBJ2-1; 7 bases align to TRBD2. CDR1 and CDR2 from the germline V gene are SEHNR and FQNEAQ (reference sequence). The CDR3 length is 14 residues. V trimming: 7 bases; J trimming: 7 bases; junction bases outside the gene matches: 10. The CDR3, as DNA: TGTGCCAGCATCGATCCGTGGGAGGGGAATGAGCAGTTCTTC. Its protein product is CASIDPWEGNEQFF. Full variable domain (remainder filled in from reference TRBV7-9 and TRBJ2-1): DTGVSQNPRHKITKRGQNVTFRCDPISEHNRLYWYRQTLGQGPEFLTYFQNEAQLEKSRLLSDRFSAERPKGSFSTLEIQRTEQGDSAMYLCASIDPWEGNEQFFGPGTRLTVL.

This chain joins TRBV7-9 and TRBJ2-3, with D perhaps matching TRBD2 (5 bases). The CDR3 runs 16 residues. The V gene's germline CDR1 is SEHNR and CDR2 FQNEAQ (reference sequence). Trimming pared 6 bases from V and 2 bases from J, leaving 18 bases between. The CDR3 reads CASSFTRGEVTDTQYF. CDR3 DNA: TGTGCCAGCAGTTTTACCCGGGGAGAAGTCACAGATACGCAGTATTTT.

This clonotype was picked up many times. The chain couples TRBV20-1 to TRBJ2-5, with unresolved D. Germline CDR1 and CDR2: DFQATT and SNEGSKA (reference sequence). V lost 2 bases to trimming and J lost 0 bases, with 7 bases between them. The CDR3 is 13 amino acids. The CDR3 loop is CSARSAYQETQYF. The CDR3 region has the DNA TGCAGTGCTAGATCAGCGTACCAAGAGACCCAGTACTTC.

The chain couples TRBV7-2 to TRBJ2-1; 12 bases are a match to TRBD2. From germline, CDR1 is SGHTA and CDR2 FQGNSA. The CDR3 contains 16 residues. J lost 6 bases, V lost 1 base, and 4 bases had no gene match. The CDR3 is CASSLGGLAGFNEQFF. CDR3 DNA sequence: TGTGCCAGCAGCTTAGGAGGACTAGCGGGATTCAATGAGCAGTTCTTC.

This chain joins TRBV7-2 and TRBJ2-3; possible D gene TRBD1, 5 bases. This CDR3 has 15 amino acids. The V and J ends lost 5 bases and 1 base respectively, with 13 bases between them. Germline lookup yields CDR1 SGHTA and CDR2 FQGNSA. CDR3: CASSRRVSGTDTQYF. As DNA, the CDR3 is TGTGCCAGCAGCCGCAGGGTATCCGGCACAGATACGCAGTATTTT. Variable domain in full (rest from reference TRBV7-2 and TRBJ2-3): GAGVSQSPSNKVTEKGKDVELRCDPISGHTALYWYRQSLGQGLEFLIYFQGNSAPDKSGLPSDRFSAERTGGSVSTLTIQRTQQEDSAVYLCASSRRVSGTDTQYFGPGTRLTVL.

There are a few counts of this clonotype. This chain connects TRBV6-2 or TRBV6-3 to TRBJ2-1; TRBD1 might be the D (9 bases). The CDR3 has 17 residues. Trimming pared 2 bases from V and 7 bases from J, leaving 21 bases between. Germline V gene sequence: CDR1 MNHEY, CDR2 SVGEGT. CDR3 sequence (DNA): TGTGCCAGCAGTTACCTATGGACAGGGGAGCGGGGGAATGAGCAGTTCTTC. Translation gives CASSYLWTGERGNEQFF.

This clonotype was observed at least ten times. The gene calls are TRBV11-2 and TRBJ2-3; D is perhaps TRBD2 (6 bases). Germline V gene sequence: CDR1 SGHAT, CDR2 FQNNGV. Trimming cost V 5 bases and J 4 bases, with 16 bases left between them. The CDR3 is 15 amino acids. The chain's CDR3 is CASSPRGSRADTQYF. The CDR3 DNA reads as TGTGCCAGCAGCCCCCGGGGGAGTCGGGCAGATACGCAGTATTTT. Full variable domain (missing parts from reference TRBV11-2 and TRBJ2-3): EAGVAQSPRYKIIEKRQSVAFWCNPISGHATLYWYQQILGQGPKLLIQFQNNGVVDDSQLPKDRFSAERLKGVDSTLKIQPAKLEDSAVYLCASSPRGSRADTQYFGPGTRLTVL.

This clonotype was counted many times. The CDR3 region is CGGSTDTQYF. The CDR3 DNA reads TGCGGCGGGAGCACAGATACGCAGTATTTT. The rearrangement uses TRBV20-1 and TRBJ2-3, with a possible D match to TRBD2 (5 bases). This CDR3 is built from 10 residues. CDR1 is DFQATT, CDR2 SNEGSKA, per germline (reference sequence).

This clonotype was recorded a few times. The V gene is TRBV5-4, the J gene TRBJ1-4; D not certain. Deletions cut 6 bases from V and 5 bases from J, with 8 bases between. CDR1 SGHNT and CDR2 YYREEE come from the germline V gene (reference sequence). The CDR3 has 12 residues. The CDR3 reads CASTSQNEKLFF. The CDR3 bases are TGTGCCAGCACTTCCCAGAATGAAAAACTGTTTTTT.

This clonotype came up many times. This sequence joins TRBV5-1 and TRBJ2-7; maybe TRBD2 (6 bases). This CDR3 contains 16 residues. Looked up from germline, CDR1 is SGHRS and CDR2 is YFSETQ. Trimming took off 0 bases at V and 4 bases at J, with 17 bases between the two ends. For the CDR3, the DNA is TGCGCCAGCAGCTTGGCCCAGGAGGGAGGAGGATACGAGCAGTACTTC. Its protein product is CASSLAQEGGGYEQYF.

This clonotype occurred many times. V and J are TRBV29-1 and TRBJ2-1, with D tentatively TRBD2 (5 bases). V lost 4 bases, J lost 0 bases, and 16 bases lay in between. Germline CDR1 reads SQVTM; CDR2 reads ANQGSEA. The CDR3 is made up of 16 amino acids. The CDR3 DNA reads as TGCAGCGTTGCTGGAGGTTGGGTCGGCTCCTACAATGAGCAGTTCTTC. Protein sequence: CSVAGGWVGSYNEQFF.

This clonotype was seen a handful of times. The J gene is TRBJ1-2, the V gene TRBV6-6; no firm D call. V was pared by 6 bases and J by 4 bases, with 12 bases between. The length of the CDR3 is 13 residues. Germline CDR1 MNHNY, CDR2 SVGAGI (reference sequence). In DNA, the CDR3 is TGTGCCAGCAGGTCTGCCCGGGGCTATGGCTACACCTTC. This translates into CASRSARGYGYTF.

This clonotype appeared a few times. The V gene is TRBV3-1, the J gene TRBJ2-7; 8 nucleotides line up with TRBD1. Germline assignment: CDR1 LGHDT and CDR2 YNNKEL (reference sequence). V shed 2 bases and J 3 bases; nucleotides not matched to a gene: 6. The CDR3 loop spans 15 amino acids. The CDR3 is CASSQSRQGIYEQYF. For the CDR3, the DNA is TGTGCCAGCAGCCAATCCCGACAGGGGATCTACGAGCAGTACTTC.

There are a few counts of this clonotype. The chain couples TRBV7-8 to TRBJ1-4, with D possibly TRBD1 on 6 matching bases. Trimming stripped 5 bases from V and 5 bases from J, with 18 bases between. The length of the CDR3 is 16 residues. Germline V gene sequence: CDR1 SGHVS, CDR2 FQNEAQ. CDR3 in DNA: TGTGCCAGCAGCCGACGCGGGACACCTGCGAATGAAAAACTGTTTTTT. Its protein product is CASSRRGTPANEKLFF.